This T cell receptor beta chain was profiled in a study of metastatic and nonmetastatic thyroid tumors (dated by TCRdb to the early 2020s). With respect to the entire study: The researchers compared repertoires between peripheral blood samples and tumor or nodule tissue samples from patients with malignant or benign thyroid disease. Findings and caveats that apply to the study as a whole: In both blood and tumor samples, TCR beta diversity was reported to be significantly higher in malignant tumors than in benign nodules.

None of the patients had been given any treatment before thyroid surgery. The study retrospectively analysed patient clinical samples collected from 2012 to 2018 using T-cell receptor beta sequencing. With respect to this clone: Its antigen target is currently unknown. At one of its ends the junction is not consistent with the germline gene, which may arise from a read error.

Sequences SGHAT (CDR1) and FQNNGV (CDR2) are obtained from the germline V gene. From cysteine to phenylalanine, the CDR3 is 18 amino acids long. Only the CDR3 region is kept as DNA, spanning 54 bases read in frame from base 1. Library creation used PCR. TCRdb shows the sequencer as Illumina HiSeq 4000. High-throughput sequencing was used to profile the TCR beta-chain CDR3 region of each patient. Turning to the authors' computational methods: CDR3 differences across clinicopathological groups were used to build a classifier for discriminating distant-metastatic papillary thyroid cancer patients. Repertoire diversity was assessed with the Shannon index, and tumor-blood repertoire similarity with the Morisita-Horn index. The public reads were quality trimmed at Q25 with fastp and then assembled into clones with MiXCR by TCRdb, keeping productive beta chains. The V and J calls reflect TCRdb's pipeline rather than the authors' work. A total of tens of thousands of clones appear in this sample, more than 15% of them only once. 2.5% to 3% of the sample goes to the ten largest clones.

The TCR was taken from a male donor with papillary thyroid cancer or a benign thyroid nodule (not recorded which). Some clones in this sample may be carry-over from other donors' samples. The chain links TRBV11-2 with TRBJ1-5, and the D gene may be TRBD1, 6 bases matching. Specimen: adjacent normal tissue. CDR3 loop: CASSSVEGGRGQNQPQHF. At the DNA level, the sequence is TGTGCCAGCAGCTCAGTCGAGGGGGGGCGCGGACAGAATCAGCCCCAGCACTTT.